One and the same sample provided the 26 T cell receptor beta chains below, sequenced in a study of blood T cell repertoires in COVID-19. Sequencing used immunoSEQ multiplex PCR; TCRdb keeps in-frame clones, though not all of them. This sample has 300,000 or so clones; roughly nine tenths occur once, and the top ten carry more than 0.8%. Sequencing used PBMCs or T cells enriched from blood (not recorded which). Receptors were obtained from a woman in her 30s who had recovered from COVID-19.

This clone was seen just once. The genes are TRBV7-2 and TRBJ1-6; D call uncertain. Germline CDR1 and CDR2: SGHTA and FQGNSA. The CDR3 has 15 residues. V was pared by 3 bases and J by 5 bases, with 11 bases between. CDR3 amino acids: CASSFQAADNSPLHF. CDR3 DNA: TGTGCCAGCAGCTTCCAGGCAGCCGATAATTCACCCCTCCACTTT.

The V gene is TRBV11-2, the J gene TRBJ1-6; D is possibly TRBD1 (5 bases). Trimming removed 5 bases from V and 0 bases from J, with 11 bases in between. CDR3 length equals 16 residues. Germline CDR1 is SGHAT and CDR2 is FQNNGV. DNA for the CDR3: TGTGCCAGCAGCCAGACAGCCAGCTCCTATAATTCACCCCTCCACTTT. Translation: CASSQTASSYNSPLHF.

This chain connects TRBV9 to TRBJ2-3; D gene uncertain. Germline CDR1 is SGDLS and CDR2 is YYNGEE. CDR3 length equals 15 residues. Trimming shortened V by 1 base and J by 0 bases, and 9 bases separated the two germline ends. DNA of the CDR3: TGTGCCAGCAGCGTATTACGGTCTAGCACAGATACGCAGTATTTT. Translated, it gives CASSVLRSSTDTQYF.

The chain combines TRBV4-1 with TRBJ2-3; TRBD2 agrees at 9 bases. The ends lost 2 bases at V and 2 bases at J; junction bases unmatched: 5. CDR1 MGHRA and CDR2 YSYEKL come from the germline V gene. CDR3 length equals 16 residues. In DNA form, the CDR3 reads TGCGCCAGCAGCCAAAATCTAGCGGGGTCCACAGATACGCAGTATTTT. Translated: CASSQNLAGSTDTQYF.

The rearrangement uses TRBV24-1 and TRBJ2-5; the D gene is possibly TRBD1 (6 bases). CDR1 KGHDR and CDR2 SFDVKD come from the germline V gene. This CDR3 is 12 amino acids long. V lost 12 bases to trimming and J lost 2 bases, with 12 bases between them. Written as DNA, the CDR3 is TGTGCCGCACAGGGACAACAAGAGACCCAGTACTTC. It is translated as CAAQGQQETQYF.

This chain links TRBV5-1 with TRBJ2-2; 7 bases map to TRBD2. The germline V gene has CDR1 SGHRS and CDR2 YFSETQ. The CDR3 is made up of 15 amino acids. V gave up 0 bases and J gave up 9 bases; unmatched junction bases: 8. The CDR3 DNA is TGCGCCAGCAGCTTGGGGGCCGGGGAGGGCCGGGAGCTGTTTTTT. It yields the protein CASSLGAGEGRELFF.

This chain joins TRBV28 and TRBJ2-1; D uncertain. Germline V gene lookup returns CDR1 MDHEN and CDR2 SYDVKM. There are 12 residues in the CDR3. Trimming left V 3 bases short and J 10 bases short, with 10 bases between. Written as DNA, the CDR3 is TGTGCCAGCAGTTTCTTTACGAGGGAGCAGTTCTTC. Protein product: CASSFFTREQFF.

This chain joins TRBV9 and TRBJ1-5; D unresolved. The V end was cut by 0 bases, the J end by 4 bases, with 17 bases between. Germline V gene lookup returns CDR1 SGDLS and CDR2 YYNGEE. This CDR3 has 17 residues. The CDR3 loop reads CASSVDRPSGVNQPQHF. The CDR3 DNA reads as TGTGCCAGCAGCGTAGATCGCCCATCCGGGGTGAATCAGCCCCAGCATTTT.

This clone was detected a few times. V is TRBV19 and J is TRBJ2-3, with 10 bases matching TRBD2. The CDR3 has 15 amino acids. V shed 4 bases, J shed 2 bases, and the junction held 3 bases outside the gene matches. Germline CDR1 is LNHDA and CDR2 is SQIVND (reference sequence). In nucleotides, the CDR3 is TGTGCCAGTAGTACTAGCGGGGGATTCACAGATACGCAGTATTTT. Amino acids: CASSTSGGFTDTQYF. The complete variable domain, with remaining parts taken from reference TRBV19 and TRBJ2-3, reads DGGITQSPKYLFRKEGQNVTLSCEQNLNHDAMYWYRQDPGQGLRLIYYSQIVNDFQKGDIAEGYSVSREKKESFPLTVTSAQKNPTAFYLCASSTSGGFTDTQYFGPGTRLTVL.

This chain uses TRBV5-1 with TRBJ2-3; perhaps TRBD2 as D (6 bases). Trimming took off 9 bases at V and 2 bases at J, with 16 bases between the two ends. The germline V gene has CDR1 SGHRS and CDR2 YFSETQ. The CDR3 loop spans 14 amino acids. The DNA for the CDR3 is TGCGCCACGAGACCGGGACTCACCACAGATACGCAGTATTTT. Translation gives CATRPGLTTDTQYF.

Points on this clone: The sample holds other DNA sequences that translate to the same CDR3. The gene calls are TRBV2 and TRBJ1-4; D is ambiguous. The V and J ends lost 4 bases and 8 bases respectively, with 5 bases between them. CDR3 length: 11 residues. Germline V gene data show CDR1 as SNHLY and CDR2 as FYNNEI. The CDR3 sequence: CASSAGEKLFF. The CDR3 nucleotides read TGTGCCAGCAGTGCCGGGGAAAAACTGTTTTTT.

The J gene is TRBJ2-5, the V gene TRBV6-4; D is ambiguous. Trimming removed 5 bases from V and 5 bases from J, with 12 bases in between. Per germline, CDR1 MRHNA and CDR2 SNTAGT. This CDR3 is 13 amino acids long. This chain's CDR3 is CASSLISGETQYF. In nucleotides, the CDR3 is TGTGCCAGCAGTCTAATTTCAGGCGAGACCCAGTACTTC.

This clone came up a few times. CDR3 amino acids: CASSLGTPNQPQHF. The CDR3 bases are TGTGCCAGCAGTTTAGGGACACCCAATCAGCCCCAGCATTTT. The gene calls are TRBV28 and TRBJ1-5; the D gene is possibly TRBD1 (6 bases). In germline, CDR1 is MDHEN, CDR2 SYDVKM. There are 14 residues in the CDR3. V lost 2 bases and J 3 bases, leaving 8 bases between the germline ends.

The chain links TRBV7-2 to TRBJ2-1, with 7 bases aligning to TRBD1. The CDR3 sequence is 14 residues long. V lost 3 bases and J lost 6; bases outside the gene matches: 5. Germline V gives CDR1 SGHTA, CDR2 FQGNSA. CDR3 sequence (DNA): TGTGCCAGCAGCTTTGAGGGGGCGCTCAATGAGCAGTTCTTC. It is translated as CASSFEGALNEQFF.

V gene TRBV5-4 combines with J gene TRBJ2-3; TRBD2 agrees at 14 bases. CDR1 is SGHNT, CDR2 YYREEE, per germline (reference sequence). V was clipped by 3 bases and J by 1 base; unmatched bases: 7. The CDR3 has 18 residues. As DNA, the CDR3 is TGTGCCAGCAGCTCGGGACTAGCGGGGGTTCCCGGCACAGATACGCAGTATTTT. Residues: CASSSGLAGVPGTDTQYF.

The chain uses TRBV5-4 and TRBJ2-1; the D gene is possibly TRBD2 (6 bases). The CDR3 extends over 16 amino acids. V was pared by 4 bases and J by 0 bases, with 14 bases between. CDR1 is SGHNT and CDR2 is YYREEE in the germline V gene (reference sequence). The CDR3 here is CASSSRDSGSYNEQFF. In DNA form, the CDR3 reads TGTGCCAGCAGCAGCCGGGACTCCGGCTCCTACAATGAGCAGTTCTTC. Together with reference TRBV5-4 and TRBJ2-1, the CDR3 gives the full variable domain: ETGVTQSPTHLIKTRGQQVTLRCSSQSGHNTVSWYQQALGQGPQFIFQYYREEENGRGNFPPRFSGLQFPNYSSELNVNALELDDSALYLCASSSRDSGSYNEQFFGPGTRLTVL.

This rearrangement joins TRBV2 to TRBJ1-6, with a tentative D call TRBD1 (6 bases). Trimming took off 4 bases at V and 4 bases at J, with 14 bases between the two ends. CDR3 size: 16 residues. Germline loops: CDR1 SNHLY, CDR2 FYNNEI. Here the CDR3 reads CASSVGGDMYNSPLHF. CDR3 coding DNA: TGTGCCAGCAGTGTGGGAGGGGACATGTATAATTCACCCCTCCACTTT.

This clone has just one count. V and J are TRBV7-2 and TRBJ1-2; D is possibly TRBD1 (5 bases). Trimming took 2 bases from V and 7 from J, leaving 14 bases between them. Germline V lookup: CDR1 SGHTA, CDR2 FQGNSA. The CDR3 runs 14 residues. The CDR3 is CASSLILFQGGYTF. DNA of the CDR3: TGTGCCAGCAGCTTAATTCTCTTCCAGGGTGGCTACACCTTC.

This chain's CDR3 is CASSYFPLRREGEAFF. CDR3 nucleotide sequence: TGTGCCAGCAGTTACTTCCCCCTCCGCAGGGAGGGTGAAGCTTTCTTT. The rearrangement uses TRBV6-5 and TRBJ1-1; D possibly corresponds to TRBD1 (5 bases). Germline CDR1 MNHEY, CDR2 SVGAGI. The CDR3 sequence is 16 residues long. The V end lost 1 base, the J end lost 7 bases, and 19 bases lay between the germline ends.

The chain couples TRBV2 to TRBJ2-7; possible D gene TRBD1, 6 bases. Germline V gene data show CDR1 as SNHLY and CDR2 as FYNNEI. Trimming stripped 4 bases from V and 0 bases from J, with 10 bases between. The CDR3 sequence is 14 residues long. This CDR3 is CASSVQGSSYEQYF. CDR3 sequence (DNA): TGTGCCAGCAGTGTACAGGGTAGCTCCTACGAGCAGTACTTC.

This rearrangement joins TRBV6-9 to TRBJ2-1, with D possibly matching TRBD1 (6 bases). This CDR3 contains 16 residues. V lost 7 bases and J lost 7, with 23 bases in between. The germline V gene has CDR1 MNHGY and CDR2 SVAAGI. For the CDR3, the DNA is TGTGCCAGCACCCCGGCTGGTACAGGGTTCTGGAATGAGCAGTTCTTC. Translation gives CASTPAGTGFWNEQFF.

The J gene is TRBJ1-5, the V gene TRBV19; D might be TRBD1 (6 bases). This CDR3 region has 13 residues. Trimming removed 4 bases at V and 7 bases at J, with 11 bases between. Germline assignment: CDR1 LNHDA and CDR2 SQIVND (reference sequence). CDR3 nucleotide sequence: TGTGCCAGTAGTACAGGGGTGGTGCAGCCCCAGCATTTT. It translates to CASSTGVVQPQHF.

This chain connects TRBV12-3 or TRBV12-4 to TRBJ2-2; no definite D call. Between the trimmed V and J ends, which lost 5 bases and 5 bases, there was a span of 9 bases. This CDR3 region has 13 residues. CDR3 coding DNA: TGTGCCAGCAGTCCACTAAGGACCGGGGAGCTGTTTTTT. It translates to CASSPLRTGELFF.

The chain is built from TRBV27 and TRBJ2-7, with D maybe TRBD1 (6 bases). This CDR3 comprises 13 residues. V was trimmed by 4 bases and J by 5 bases, leaving 12 bases between them. CDR1 is MNHEY and CDR2 is SMNVEV in the germline V gene (reference sequence). This CDR3 is CASSYTGSHEQYF. The CDR3 DNA reads as TGTGCCAGCAGTTACACAGGGTCCCACGAGCAGTACTTC.

The rearrangement joins TRBV10-2 to TRBJ2-7; 8 bases line up with TRBD1. In germline, CDR1 is WSHSY, CDR2 SAAADI. The trim removed 2 bases at V and 5 bases at J, leaving 5 bases unmatched. CDR3 length: 14 residues. CDR3 region: CASSETDRANEQYF. In nucleotides, the CDR3 is TGCGCCAGCAGTGAGACGGACAGGGCCAACGAGCAGTACTTC.

The rearrangement links TRBV18 to TRBJ1-2; no clear D. The CDR3 totals 14 residues. CDR1 and CDR2 (germline): KGHSH, LQKENI. Trimming took 3 bases from V and 3 from J, leaving 11 bases between them. The CDR3, as DNA: TGTGCCAGCTCACCGGCGGCCACCTACTATGGCTACACCTTC. Translation: CASSPAATYYGYTF.